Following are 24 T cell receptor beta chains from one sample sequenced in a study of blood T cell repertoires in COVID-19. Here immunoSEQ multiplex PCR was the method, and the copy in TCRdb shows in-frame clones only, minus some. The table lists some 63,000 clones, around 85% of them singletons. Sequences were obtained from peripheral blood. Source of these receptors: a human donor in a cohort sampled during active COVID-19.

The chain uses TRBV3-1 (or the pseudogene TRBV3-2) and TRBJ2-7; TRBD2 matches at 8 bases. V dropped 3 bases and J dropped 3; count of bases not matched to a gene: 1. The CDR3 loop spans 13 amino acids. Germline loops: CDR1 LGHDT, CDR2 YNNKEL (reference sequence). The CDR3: CASSQGTSYEQYF. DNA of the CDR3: TGTGCCAGCAGCCAGGGGACTAGCTACGAGCAGTACTTC.

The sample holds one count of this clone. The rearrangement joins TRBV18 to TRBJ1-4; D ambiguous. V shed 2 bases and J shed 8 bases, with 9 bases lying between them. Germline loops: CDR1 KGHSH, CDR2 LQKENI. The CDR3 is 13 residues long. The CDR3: CASSPNDREKLFF. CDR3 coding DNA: TGTGCCAGCTCACCAAATGATCGGGAAAAACTGTTTTTT.

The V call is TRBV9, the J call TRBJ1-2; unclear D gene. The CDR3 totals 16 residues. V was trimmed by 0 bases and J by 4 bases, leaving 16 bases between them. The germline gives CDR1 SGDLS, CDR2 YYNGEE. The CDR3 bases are TGTGCCAGCAGCGTAGGAGACGGGGTACCTATCTATGGCTACACCTTC. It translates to CASSVGDGVPIYGYTF. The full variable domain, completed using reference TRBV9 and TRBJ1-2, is DSGVTQTPKHLITATGQRVTLRCSPRSGDLSVYWYQQSLDQGLQFLIQYYNGEERAKGNILERFSAQQFPDLHSELNLSSLELGDSALYFCASSVGDGVPIYGYTFGSGTRLTVV.

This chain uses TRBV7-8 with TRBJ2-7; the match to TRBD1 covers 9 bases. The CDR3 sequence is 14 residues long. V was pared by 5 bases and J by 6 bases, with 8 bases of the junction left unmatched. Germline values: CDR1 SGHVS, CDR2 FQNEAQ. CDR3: CASSRDRVSGEQYF. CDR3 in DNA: TGTGCCAGCAGCCGGGACAGGGTCTCCGGCGAGCAGTACTTC.

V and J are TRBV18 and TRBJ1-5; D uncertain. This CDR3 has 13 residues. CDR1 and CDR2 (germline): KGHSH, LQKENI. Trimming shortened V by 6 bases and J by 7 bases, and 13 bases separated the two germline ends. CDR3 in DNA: TGTGCCAGCTCGAACGGAGAAGACCAGCCCCAGCATTTT. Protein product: CASSNGEDQPQHF. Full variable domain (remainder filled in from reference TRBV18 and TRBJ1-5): NAGVMQNPRHLVRRRGQEARLRCSPMKGHSHVYWYRQLPEEGLKFMVYLQKENIIDESGMPKERFSAEFPKEGPSILRIQQVVRGDSAAYFCASSNGEDQPQHFGDGTRLSIL.

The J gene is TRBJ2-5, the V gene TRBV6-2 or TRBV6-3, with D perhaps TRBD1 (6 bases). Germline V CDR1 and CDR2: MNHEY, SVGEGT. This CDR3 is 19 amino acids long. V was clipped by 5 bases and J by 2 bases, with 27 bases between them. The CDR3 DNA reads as TGTGCCAGCAGTGACCCAGGGGCAGAATCACTTTTTACTCAAGAGACCCAGTACTTC. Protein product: CASSDPGAESLFTQETQYF.

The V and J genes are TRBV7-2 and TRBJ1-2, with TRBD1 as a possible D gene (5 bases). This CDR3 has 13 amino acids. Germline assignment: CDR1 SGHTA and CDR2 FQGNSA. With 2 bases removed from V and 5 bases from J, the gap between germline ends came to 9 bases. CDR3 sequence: CASSLQGAYGYTF. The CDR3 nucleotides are TGTGCCAGCAGCTTACAAGGGGCATATGGCTACACCTTC.

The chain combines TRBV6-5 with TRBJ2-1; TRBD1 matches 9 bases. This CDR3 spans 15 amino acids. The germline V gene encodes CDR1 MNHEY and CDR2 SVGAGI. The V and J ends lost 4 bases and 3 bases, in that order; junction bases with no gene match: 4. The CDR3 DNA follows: TGTGCCAGCAGTTTGGACAGGGGCCACTACAATGAGCAGTTCTTC. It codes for CASSLDRGHYNEQFF.

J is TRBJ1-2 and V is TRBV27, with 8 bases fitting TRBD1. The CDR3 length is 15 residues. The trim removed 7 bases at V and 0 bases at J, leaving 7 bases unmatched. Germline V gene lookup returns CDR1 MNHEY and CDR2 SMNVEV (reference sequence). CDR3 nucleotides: TGTGCCAGCAAAAAACAGGGGGTAGCTAACTATGGCTACACCTTC. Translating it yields CASKKQGVANYGYTF.

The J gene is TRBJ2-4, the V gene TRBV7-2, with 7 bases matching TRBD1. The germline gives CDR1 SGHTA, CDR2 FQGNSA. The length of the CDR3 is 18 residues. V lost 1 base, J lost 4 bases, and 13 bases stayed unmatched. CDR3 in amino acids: CASSLDPRQGVSKNIQYF. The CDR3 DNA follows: TGTGCCAGCAGCTTAGATCCTCGGCAGGGGGTCAGTAAAAACATTCAGTACTTC.

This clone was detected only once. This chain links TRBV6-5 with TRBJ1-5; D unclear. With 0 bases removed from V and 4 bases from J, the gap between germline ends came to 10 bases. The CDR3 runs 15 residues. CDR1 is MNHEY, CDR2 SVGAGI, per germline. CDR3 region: CASSYSKVGNQPQHF. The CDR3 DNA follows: TGTGCCAGCAGTTACTCGAAAGTCGGGAATCAGCCCCAGCATTTT.

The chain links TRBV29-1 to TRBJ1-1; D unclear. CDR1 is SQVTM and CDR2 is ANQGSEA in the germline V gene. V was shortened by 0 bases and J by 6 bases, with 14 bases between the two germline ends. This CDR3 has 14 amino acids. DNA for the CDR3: TGCAGCGTTGAAGATATAGGGAGTGGCTCTGAAGCTTTCTTT. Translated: CSVEDIGSGSEAFF.

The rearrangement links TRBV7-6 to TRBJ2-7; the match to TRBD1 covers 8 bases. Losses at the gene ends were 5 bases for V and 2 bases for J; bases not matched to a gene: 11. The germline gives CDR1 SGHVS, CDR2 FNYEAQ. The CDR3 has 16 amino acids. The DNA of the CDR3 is TGTGCCAGCAGCCCGCGACAGGGGCCTCTTCCCTACGAGCAGTACTTC. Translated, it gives CASSPRQGPLPYEQYF.

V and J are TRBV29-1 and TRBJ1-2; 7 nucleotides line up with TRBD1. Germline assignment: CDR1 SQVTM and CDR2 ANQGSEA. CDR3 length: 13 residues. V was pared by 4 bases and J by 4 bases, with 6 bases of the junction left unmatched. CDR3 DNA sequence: TGCAGCGTTGCTCGGACAGGAGTCTATGGCTACACCTTC. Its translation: CSVARTGVYGYTF.

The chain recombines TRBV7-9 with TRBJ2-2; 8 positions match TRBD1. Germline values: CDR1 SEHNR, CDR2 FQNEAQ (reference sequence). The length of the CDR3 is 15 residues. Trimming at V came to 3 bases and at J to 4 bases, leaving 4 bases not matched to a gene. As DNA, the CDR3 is TGTGCCAGCAGCTTCCAGGGGGCGGGCACCGGGGAGCTGTTTTTT. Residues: CASSFQGAGTGELFF.

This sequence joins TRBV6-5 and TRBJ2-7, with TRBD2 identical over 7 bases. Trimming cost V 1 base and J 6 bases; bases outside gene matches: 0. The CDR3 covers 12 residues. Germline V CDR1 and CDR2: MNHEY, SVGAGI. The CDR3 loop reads CASSYWGGEQYF. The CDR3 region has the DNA TGTGCCAGCAGTTACTGGGGGGGCGAGCAGTACTTC.

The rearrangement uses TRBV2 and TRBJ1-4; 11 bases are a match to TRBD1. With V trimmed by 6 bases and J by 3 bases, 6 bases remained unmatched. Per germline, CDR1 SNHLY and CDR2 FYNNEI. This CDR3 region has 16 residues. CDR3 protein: CASSGRTGGSNEKLFF. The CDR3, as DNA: TGTGCCAGCAGCGGTAGGACAGGGGGCTCTAATGAAAAACTGTTTTTT.

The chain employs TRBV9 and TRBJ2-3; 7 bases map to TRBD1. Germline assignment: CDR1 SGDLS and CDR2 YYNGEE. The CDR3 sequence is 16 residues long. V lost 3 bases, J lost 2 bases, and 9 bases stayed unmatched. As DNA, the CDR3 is TGTGCCAGCAGCGGCCGACAGGGTAGGCACACAGATACGCAGTATTTT. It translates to CASSGRQGRHTDTQYF.

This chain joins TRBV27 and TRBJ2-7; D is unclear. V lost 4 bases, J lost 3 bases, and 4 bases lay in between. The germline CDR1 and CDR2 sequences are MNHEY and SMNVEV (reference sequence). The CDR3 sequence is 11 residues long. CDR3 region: CASSSNYEQYF. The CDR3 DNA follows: TGTGCCAGCAGTTCAAACTACGAGCAGTACTTC.

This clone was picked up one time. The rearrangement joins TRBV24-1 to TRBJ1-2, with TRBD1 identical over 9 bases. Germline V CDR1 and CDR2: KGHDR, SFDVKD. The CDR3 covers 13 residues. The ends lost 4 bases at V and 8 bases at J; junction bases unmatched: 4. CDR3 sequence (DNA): TGTGCCACCAGTGAAGGGACAGGGATCGGCTACACCTTC. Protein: CATSEGTGIGYTF.

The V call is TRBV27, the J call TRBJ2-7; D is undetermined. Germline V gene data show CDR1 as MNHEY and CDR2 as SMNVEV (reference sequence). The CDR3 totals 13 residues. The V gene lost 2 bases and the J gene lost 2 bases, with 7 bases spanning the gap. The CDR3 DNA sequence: TGTGCCAGCAGTTTAGTCAGAACCTACGAGCAGTACTTC. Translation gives CASSLVRTYEQYF.

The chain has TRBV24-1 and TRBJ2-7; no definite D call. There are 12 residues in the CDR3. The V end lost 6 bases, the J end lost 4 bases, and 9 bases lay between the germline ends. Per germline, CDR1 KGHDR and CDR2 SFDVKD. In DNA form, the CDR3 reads TGTGCCACCAGTACCTTGCGGTACGAGCAGTACTTC. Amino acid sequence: CATSTLRYEQYF.

The CDR3 protein is CASSLGQGRGYTF. The DNA of the CDR3 is TGTGCCAGCAGCCTCGGACAGGGCCGTGGCTACACCTTC. The rearrangement uses TRBV5-6 and TRBJ1-2; 8 nucleotides line up with TRBD1. The CDR3 is made up of 13 amino acids. Per germline, CDR1 SGHDT and CDR2 YYEEEE. Trimming removed 4 bases from V and 7 bases from J; junction bases left unmatched: 6.

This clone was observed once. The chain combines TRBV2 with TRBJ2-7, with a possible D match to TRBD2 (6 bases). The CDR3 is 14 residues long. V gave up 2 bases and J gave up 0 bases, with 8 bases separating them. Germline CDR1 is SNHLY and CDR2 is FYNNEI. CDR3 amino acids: CASSEFSGSYEQYF. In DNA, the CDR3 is TGTGCCAGCAGTGAATTTAGCGGCTCCTACGAGCAGTACTTC.